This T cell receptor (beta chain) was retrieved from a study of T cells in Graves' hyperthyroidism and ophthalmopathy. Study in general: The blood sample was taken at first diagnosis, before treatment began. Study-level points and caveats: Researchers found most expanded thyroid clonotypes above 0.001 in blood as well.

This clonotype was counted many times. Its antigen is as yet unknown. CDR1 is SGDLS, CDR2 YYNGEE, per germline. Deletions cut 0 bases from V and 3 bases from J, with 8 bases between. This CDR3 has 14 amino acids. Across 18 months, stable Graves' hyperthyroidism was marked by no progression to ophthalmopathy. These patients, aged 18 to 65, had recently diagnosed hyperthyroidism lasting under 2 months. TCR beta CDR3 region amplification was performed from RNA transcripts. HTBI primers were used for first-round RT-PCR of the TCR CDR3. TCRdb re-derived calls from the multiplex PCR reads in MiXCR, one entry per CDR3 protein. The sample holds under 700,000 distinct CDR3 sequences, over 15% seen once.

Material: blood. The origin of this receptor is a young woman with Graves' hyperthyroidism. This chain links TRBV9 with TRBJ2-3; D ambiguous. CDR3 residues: CASSVGIETDTQYF. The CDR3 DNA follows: TGTGCCAGCAGCGTAGGCATAGAAACAGATACGCAGTATTTT.